In its sample, the clone carrying this T cell receptor (beta chain) was seen once. This sample stems from a study of blood T cell repertoires in COVID-19. Study overall: COVID-19 samples from acute and convalescent phases originated in the United States, Italy and Spain. PBMCs, B-cell-depleted T cells, or T cells were the source of the cDNA or gDNA that made up the material.

The V gene lost 6 bases and the J gene lost 2 bases, with 9 bases spanning the gap. Germline values: CDR1 MNHNS, CDR2 SASEGT. This CDR3 is built from 13 residues. Study processing details: Counts of nucleated cells, estimated from reference gene primer amplification, were obtained. TCRdb's table, derived via immunoSEQ multiplex PCR, lists solely in-frame clones and lacks some. V and J calls and clone size are given by that table; D and trimming were obtained from the DNA. The repertoire includes about 270,000 clones, around nine tenths of them detected once, and about 8.6% sits in the top ten. This chain links TRBV6-1 with TRBJ2-3; D is unclear. The sequence was collected from a man aged 40-49 years with active or convalescent COVID-19. The source material was peripheral blood. CDR3 bases: TGTGCCAGCAGCCGCGGCTACACAGATACGCAGTATTTT. Translating gives CASSRGYTDTQYF.